A single sample gave rise to the 26 T cell receptor beta chains below, sequenced in a study of control samples from healthy donors and cancer patients (dated by TCRdb to between 2020 and 2021). The library was prepared using the immunoSEQ multiplex PCR assay. Entries here come from immuneACCESS through TCRdb and include only in-frame sequences with V and J called. Some clones fail to appear in such tables; in the studies checked, an unresolved V gene covers under half of the shortfall, and the cause of the remainder is unknown. The sample records roughly 200,000 clones, about 93% of which are singletons. About 1.6% of the sample is held by the ten biggest clonotypes. The material sequenced was blood. The origin of the receptors is a man younger than 30 in good health.

The rearrangement joins TRBV14 to TRBJ2-6; D call uncertain. CDR1 SGHDN and CDR2 FVKESK come from the germline V gene. The CDR3 length is 15 residues. V lost 2 bases to trimming and J lost 2 bases, with 7 bases between them. CDR3 region: CASSQKRPGANVLTF. The CDR3 DNA reads TGTGCCAGCAGCCAAAAGAGGCCTGGGGCCAACGTCCTGACTTTC.

This chain links TRBV10-3 with TRBJ2-7, with D uncertain. This CDR3 is 12 amino acids long. CDR1 is ENHRY, CDR2 SYGVKD, per germline. V lost 10 bases to trimming and J lost 1 base, with 11 bases between them. The CDR3 DNA follows: TGTGCCAGCTCGGACGGTTCCTACGAGCAGTACTTC. Translation: CASSDGSYEQYF.

V and J are TRBV5-1 and TRBJ1-5, with TRBD1 as a possible D gene (6 bases). V gave up 1 base and J gave up 6 bases, with 14 bases separating them. The CDR3 runs to 15 residues. Germline CDR1 reads SGHRS; CDR2 reads YFSETQ. For the CDR3, the DNA is TGCGCCAGCAGCTTGCTCGGCCAGGGGAGTCAGCCCCAGCATTTT. Protein: CASSLLGQGSQPQHF.

The chain joins TRBV10-3 to TRBJ2-6; the D is unclear. The CDR3 consists of 16 residues. Germline CDR1 reads ENHRY; CDR2 reads SYGVKD. The ends were cut back, 5 bases at V and 2 bases at J, with 13 bases in the middle. The CDR3 bases are TGTGCCATCAGTTCTACTACTGGGGCTGGGGCCAACGTCCTGACTTTC. It yields the protein CAISSTTGAGANVLTF.

The V gene is TRBV7-4, the J gene TRBJ2-1; 9 bases agree with TRBD1. Unmatched junction bases numbered 3, after V lost 2 bases and J lost 4 bases. CDR1 is SGHVT, CDR2 SQSDAQ, per germline. The CDR3 totals 15 residues. CDR3 bases: TGTGCCAGCAGCTTACTGGACAGGGGATACAATGAGCAGTTCTTC. This translates into CASSLLDRGYNEQFF.

The rearrangement uses TRBV5-6 and TRBJ2-1; D tentatively reads TRBD1 or TRBD2 (6 bases each). Germline V gene lookup returns CDR1 SGHDT and CDR2 YYEEEE. The V end was cut by 0 bases, the J end by 12 bases, with 16 bases between. The CDR3 loop spans 14 amino acids. As DNA, the CDR3 is TGTGCCAGCAGCTTGGGATGGGGGGCCGACCGGCAGTTCTTC. It specifies CASSLGWGADRQFF.

This clone was observed a single time. V gene TRBV24-1 combines with J gene TRBJ1-2; the D gene is possibly TRBD1 (5 bases). The germline gives CDR1 KGHDR, CDR2 SFDVKD. The CDR3 has 15 amino acids. V was trimmed by 3 bases and J by 6 bases, leaving 16 bases between them. In DNA form, the CDR3 reads TGTGCCACCAGTGATCCCGGGACCCCAAGGCATGGCTACACCTTC. This sequence encodes CATSDPGTPRHGYTF.

This clone was found a few times. V gene TRBV19 combines with J gene TRBJ1-6, with D hard to call. The germline V gene encodes CDR1 LNHDA and CDR2 SQIVND (reference sequence). The CDR3 sequence is 14 residues long. The V end lost 3 bases, the J end lost 7 bases, and 10 bases lay between the germline ends. DNA for the CDR3: TGTGCCAGTAGTATTGATTGGGAAAATTCACCCCTCCACTTT. Amino acids: CASSIDWENSPLHF. Supplemented by reference TRBV19 and TRBJ1-6, the full variable domain reads DGGITQSPKYLFRKEGQNVTLSCEQNLNHDAMYWYRQDPGQGLRLIYYSQIVNDFQKGDIAEGYSVSREKKESFPLTVTSAQKNPTAFYLCASSIDWENSPLHFGNGTRLTVT.

This clone is a singleton in its sample. In nucleotides, the CDR3 is TGTGCCAGCAGTTACGGCAAAGGCAGTAATAATTCACCCCTCCACTTT. This translates into CASSYGKGSNNSPLHF. The chain links TRBV6-2 or TRBV6-3 to TRBJ1-6; D not resolved. The CDR3 extends over 16 amino acids. V gave up 2 bases and J gave up 5 bases, with 13 bases separating them. The V gene's germline CDR1 is MNHEY and CDR2 SVGEGT.

Notes on this clone: At one boundary the junction diverges from the germline segment, which might be a read error. The same CDR3 also results from other DNA sequences found in this sample. This chain joins TRBV10-3 and TRBJ1-1; D might be TRBD1 (5 bases). Germline CDR1 and CDR2: ENHRY and SYGVKD. This CDR3 contains 15 residues. In DNA, the CDR3 is TGTGCCATCAGTCTCCAACAGGCAATGAATACTGAAGCTTTCTTT. The encoded protein is CAISLQQAMNTEAFF.

The chain joins TRBV27 to TRBJ2-3; D is possibly TRBD2 (6 bases). Germline CDR1 MNHEY, CDR2 SMNVEV (reference sequence). Between the trimmed V and J ends, which lost 3 bases and 2 bases, there was a span of 15 bases. The CDR3 is 16 amino acids. The CDR3 protein is CASSFFAGTLTDTQYF. DNA of the CDR3: TGTGCCAGCAGTTTCTTCGCGGGGACCCTCACAGATACGCAGTATTTT.

The DNA for the CDR3 is TGTGCCAGCAGTTACCCGACAGGGGGGAACGGGGAGCTGTTTTTT. It specifies CASSYPTGGNGELFF. V is TRBV6-5 and J is TRBJ2-2; 9 bases fit TRBD1. V shed 2 bases and J 7 bases; nucleotides not matched to a gene: 5. This CDR3 comprises 15 residues. CDR1 MNHEY and CDR2 SVGAGI come from the germline V gene.

The chain is built from TRBV10-2 and TRBJ1-2; 7 bases agree with TRBD1. The CDR3 is made up of 12 amino acids. Germline CDR1 and CDR2: WSHSY and SAAADI. Losses at the gene ends were 4 bases for V and 6 bases for J; bases not matched to a gene: 2. The CDR3 DNA reads as TGCGCCAGCAGTGGGGGACAGAATGGCTACACCTTC. Encoded protein: CASSGGQNGYTF.

This clone was seen only once. The chain is built from TRBV5-1 and TRBJ2-3, with D tentatively TRBD1 (6 bases). The germline V gene encodes CDR1 SGHRS and CDR2 YFSETQ. Between the trimmed V and J ends, which lost 1 base and 6 bases, there was a span of 15 bases. The CDR3 consists of 15 residues. The CDR3 region is CASSLQGTISDTQYF. The CDR3 bases are TGCGCCAGCAGCTTGCAGGGGACAATTTCTGATACGCAGTATTTT.

V usage is TRBV5-6 and J usage is TRBJ1-3; 7 nucleotides match TRBD1. Trimming removed 3 bases from V and 2 bases from J; junction bases left unmatched: 8. The CDR3 consists of 16 residues. The germline V gene has CDR1 SGHDT and CDR2 YYEEEE. DNA of the CDR3: TGTGCCAGCAGCTCTTCTACAGGGGAGACTGGAAACACCATATATTTT. Translated: CASSSSTGETGNTIYF.

The chain joins TRBV4-1 to TRBJ1-2; no clear D. V was pared by 5 bases and J by 4 bases, with 17 bases between. Germline CDR1 is MGHRA and CDR2 is YSYEKL. CDR3 length: 15 residues. The DNA for the CDR3 is TGCGCCAGCAGCAAAGGACCGCCGGAGCCCTATGGCTACACCTTC. Encoded protein: CASSKGPPEPYGYTF.

J is TRBJ2-7 and V is TRBV18; 10 bases agree with TRBD1. CDR1 is KGHSH and CDR2 is LQKENI in the germline V gene. After removal of 2 bases from V and 3 bases from J, the junction contained 4 bases not matched to a gene. The CDR3 is 15 amino acids. The CDR3 reads CASSPGQGVYYEQYF. The CDR3, as DNA: TGTGCCAGCTCACCAGGACAGGGGGTATACTACGAGCAGTACTTC. Using reference TRBV18 and TRBJ2-7 for the parts outside the CDR3, the full variable domain is NAGVMQNPRHLVRRRGQEARLRCSPMKGHSHVYWYRQLPEEGLKFMVYLQKENIIDESGMPKERFSAEFPKEGPSILRIQQVVRGDSAAYFCASSPGQGVYYEQYFGPGTRLTVT.

The CDR3 sequence: CASGFAPGAGGPDTQYF. CDR3 nucleotide sequence: TGTGCTAGTGGTTTTGCCCCTGGGGCGGGGGGGCCAGATACGCAGTATTTT. This sequence joins TRBV12-5 and TRBJ2-3; TRBD2 aligns across 9 bases. CDR3 size: 17 residues. The germline V gene has CDR1 LGHNT and CDR2 FRNRAP. V trimming: 3 bases; J trimming: 4 bases; junction bases outside the gene matches: 11.

The V gene is TRBV6-2 or TRBV6-3, the J gene TRBJ2-1, with TRBD2 matching over 9 bases. CDR3 length: 16 amino acids. V shed 0 bases, J shed 4 bases, and the junction held 4 bases outside the gene matches. CDR1 and CDR2 from the germline V gene are MNHEY and SVGEGT. CDR3 protein: CASSYSTSGLYNEQFF. The CDR3 DNA follows: TGTGCCAGCAGTTACTCGACTAGCGGTCTTTACAATGAGCAGTTCTTC.

This clone was observed once. The chain couples TRBV30 to TRBJ1-6, with 7 bases aligning to TRBD1. Germline CDR1 reads GTSNPN; CDR2 reads SVGIG (reference sequence). V gave up 0 bases and J gave up 8 bases; unmatched junction bases: 4. The CDR3 sequence is 14 residues long. The CDR3 loop reads CAWSVRQGDSPLHF. CDR3 sequence (DNA): TGTGCCTGGAGTGTACGTCAGGGGGATTCACCCCTCCACTTT.

Concerning this clone: The junction departs from germline at one end; a sequencing error may be responsible. The chain is built from TRBV25-1 and TRBJ2-5; 7 bases are shared with TRBD2. CDR3 length: 16 residues. Germline V lookup: CDR1 MGHDK, CDR2 SYGVNS. CDR3 DNA sequence: TGTGCCAGCAGTGCCTCCGCGGGGGTTTACCAAGGGACCCAGTACTTC. It yields the protein CASSASAGVYQGTQYF.

Here the CDR3 DNA reads TGTGCCAGCAGTGAACCGGGACAGAACACCGGGGAGCTGTTTTTT. Its protein is CASSEPGQNTGELFF. The V and J genes are TRBV6-1 and TRBJ2-2, with D perhaps matching TRBD1 (6 bases). V was pared by 2 bases and J by 1 base, with 8 bases between. Looked up from germline, CDR1 is MNHNS and CDR2 is SASEGT. This CDR3 has 15 amino acids.

This clone was counted between two and nine times. Other DNA sequences within the sample encode an identical CDR3. The chain links TRBV24-1 to TRBJ1-1; D is perhaps TRBD1 (6 bases). CDR3 size: 12 residues. In germline, CDR1 is KGHDR, CDR2 SFDVKD. Trimming took 12 bases from V and 1 from J, leaving 11 bases between them. The CDR3 loop reads CASRGANTEAFF. The CDR3 bases are TGTGCCTCCCGGGGGGCGAACACTGAAGCTTTCTTT.

The chain joins TRBV28 to TRBJ1-5, with 7 bases matching TRBD1. Looked up from germline, CDR1 is MDHEN and CDR2 is SYDVKM. V lost 5 bases, J lost 5 bases, and 9 bases stayed unmatched. This CDR3 spans 15 amino acids. The chain's CDR3 is CASSPPRGVDQPQHF. In DNA form, the CDR3 reads TGTGCCAGCAGTCCGCCCAGGGGGGTCGATCAGCCCCAGCATTTT.

The rearrangement joins TRBV3-1 (or the pseudogene TRBV3-2) to TRBJ1-2, with no clear D. CDR3 length: 12 residues. Looked up from germline, CDR1 is LGHDT and CDR2 is YNNKEL (reference sequence). V lost 7 bases and J lost 8, with 14 bases in between. CDR3 protein: CASMGKGGGYTF. The DNA of the CDR3 is TGTGCCAGCATGGGCAAGGGAGGCGGCTACACCTTC.

The chain combines TRBV28 with TRBJ2-2, with D perhaps TRBD1 (6 bases). The CDR3 spans 14 residues. The V gene lost 3 bases and the J gene lost 4 bases, with 9 bases spanning the gap. The germline V gene encodes CDR1 MDHEN and CDR2 SYDVKM. The CDR3 is CASSFGTLTGELFF. CDR3 bases: TGTGCCAGCAGTTTCGGGACACTCACCGGGGAGCTGTTTTTT.